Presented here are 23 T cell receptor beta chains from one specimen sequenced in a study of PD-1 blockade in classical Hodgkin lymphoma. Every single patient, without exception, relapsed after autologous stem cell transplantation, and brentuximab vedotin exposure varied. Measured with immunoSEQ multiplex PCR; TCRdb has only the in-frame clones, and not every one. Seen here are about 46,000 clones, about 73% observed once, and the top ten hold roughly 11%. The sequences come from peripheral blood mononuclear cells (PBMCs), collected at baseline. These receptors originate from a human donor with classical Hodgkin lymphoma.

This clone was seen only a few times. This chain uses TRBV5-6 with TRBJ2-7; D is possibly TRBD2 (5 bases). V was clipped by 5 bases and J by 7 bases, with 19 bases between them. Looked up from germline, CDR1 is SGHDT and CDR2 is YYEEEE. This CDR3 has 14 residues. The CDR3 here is CASRWRSPTGEQYF. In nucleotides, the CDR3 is TGTGCCAGCAGGTGGAGGTCCCCCACCGGGGAGCAGTACTTC.

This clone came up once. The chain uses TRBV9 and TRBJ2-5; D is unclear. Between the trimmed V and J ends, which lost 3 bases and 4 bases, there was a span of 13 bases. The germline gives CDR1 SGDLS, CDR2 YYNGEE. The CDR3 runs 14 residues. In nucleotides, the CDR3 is TGTGCCAGCAGCGACGGCTCGAAAAGAGAGACCCAGTACTTC. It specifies CASSDGSKRETQYF.

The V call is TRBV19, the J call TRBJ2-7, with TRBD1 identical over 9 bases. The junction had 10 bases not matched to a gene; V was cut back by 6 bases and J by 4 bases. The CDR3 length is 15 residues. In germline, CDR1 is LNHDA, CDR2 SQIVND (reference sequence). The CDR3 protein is CASSPSSGQGYEQYF. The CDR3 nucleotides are TGTGCCAGTAGCCCCTCTTCGGGACAGGGTTACGAGCAGTACTTC. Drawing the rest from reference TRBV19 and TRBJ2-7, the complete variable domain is DGGITQSPKYLFRKEGQNVTLSCEQNLNHDAMYWYRQDPGQGLRLIYYSQIVNDFQKGDIAEGYSVSREKKESFPLTVTSAQKNPTAFYLCASSPSSGQGYEQYFGPGTRLTVT.

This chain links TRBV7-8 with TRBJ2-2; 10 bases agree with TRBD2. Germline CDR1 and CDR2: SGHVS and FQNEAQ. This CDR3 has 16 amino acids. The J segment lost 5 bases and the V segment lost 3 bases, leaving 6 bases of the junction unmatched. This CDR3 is CASSFEGGLATGELFF. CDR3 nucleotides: TGTGCCAGCAGCTTTGAGGGGGGACTAGCGACCGGGGAGCTGTTTTTT.

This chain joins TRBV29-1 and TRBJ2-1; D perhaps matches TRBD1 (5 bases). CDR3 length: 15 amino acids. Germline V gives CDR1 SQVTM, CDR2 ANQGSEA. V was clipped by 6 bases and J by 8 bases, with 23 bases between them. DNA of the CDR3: TGCAGCGTCGCCCACTCGGACACGACCAACGATGAGCAGTTCTTC. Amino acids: CSVAHSDTTNDEQFF.

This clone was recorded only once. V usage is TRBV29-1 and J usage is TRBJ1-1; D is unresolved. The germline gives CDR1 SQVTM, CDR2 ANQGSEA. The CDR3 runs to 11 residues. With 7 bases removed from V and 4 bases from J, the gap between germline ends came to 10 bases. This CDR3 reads CSGEEATEAFF. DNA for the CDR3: TGCAGCGGGGAGGAGGCCACTGAAGCTTTCTTT.

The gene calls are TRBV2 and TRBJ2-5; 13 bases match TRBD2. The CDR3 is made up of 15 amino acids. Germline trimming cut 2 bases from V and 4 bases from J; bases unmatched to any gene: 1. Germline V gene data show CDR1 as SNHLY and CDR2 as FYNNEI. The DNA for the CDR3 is TGTGCCAGCAGTGAAACTAGCGGGAGGGCAGAGACCCAGTACTTC. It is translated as CASSETSGRAETQYF.

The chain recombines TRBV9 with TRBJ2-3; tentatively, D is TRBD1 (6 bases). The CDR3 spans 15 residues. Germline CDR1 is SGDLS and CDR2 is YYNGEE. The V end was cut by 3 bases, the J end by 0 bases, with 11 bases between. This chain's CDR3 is CASSASDSSTDTQYF. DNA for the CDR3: TGTGCCAGCAGCGCCTCGGACAGTAGCACAGATACGCAGTATTTT.

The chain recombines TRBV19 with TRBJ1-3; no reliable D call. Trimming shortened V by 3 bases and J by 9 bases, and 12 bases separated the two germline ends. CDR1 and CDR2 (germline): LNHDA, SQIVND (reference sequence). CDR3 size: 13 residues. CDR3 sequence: CASSIEWRGTIYF. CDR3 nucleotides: TGTGCCAGTAGTATTGAGTGGAGAGGCACCATATATTTT.

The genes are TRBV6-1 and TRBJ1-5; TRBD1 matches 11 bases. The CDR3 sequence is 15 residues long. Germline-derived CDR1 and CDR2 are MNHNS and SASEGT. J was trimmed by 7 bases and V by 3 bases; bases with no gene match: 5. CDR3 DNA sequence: TGTGCCAGCAGTGATGGGACAGGGGGACGACAGCCCCAGCATTTT. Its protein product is CASSDGTGGRQPQHF.

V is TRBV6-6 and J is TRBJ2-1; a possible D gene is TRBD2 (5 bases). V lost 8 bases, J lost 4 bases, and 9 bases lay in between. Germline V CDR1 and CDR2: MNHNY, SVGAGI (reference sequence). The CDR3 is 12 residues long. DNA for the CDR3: TGTGCCAGCTCAAGCGGTTACAATGAGCAGTTCTTC. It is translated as CASSSGYNEQFF.

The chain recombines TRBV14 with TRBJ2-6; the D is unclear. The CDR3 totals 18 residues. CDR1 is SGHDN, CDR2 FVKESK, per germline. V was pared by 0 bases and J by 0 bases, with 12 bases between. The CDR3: CASSQDHSPLSGANVLTF. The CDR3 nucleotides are TGTGCCAGCAGCCAAGACCACTCGCCCCTCTCTGGGGCCAACGTCCTGACTTTC.

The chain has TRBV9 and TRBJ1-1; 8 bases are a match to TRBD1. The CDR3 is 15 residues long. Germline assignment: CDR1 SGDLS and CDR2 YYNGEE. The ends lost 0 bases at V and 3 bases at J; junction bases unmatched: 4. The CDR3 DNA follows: TGTGCCAGCAGCGTAGGGCCAGGGGGCGACACTGAAGCTTTCTTT. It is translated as CASSVGPGGDTEAFF.

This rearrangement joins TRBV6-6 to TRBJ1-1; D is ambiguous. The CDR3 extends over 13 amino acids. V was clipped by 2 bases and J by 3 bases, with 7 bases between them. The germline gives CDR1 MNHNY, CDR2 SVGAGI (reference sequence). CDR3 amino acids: CASSYPTDTEAFF. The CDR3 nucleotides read TGTGCCAGCAGTTACCCGACCGACACTGAAGCTTTCTTT.

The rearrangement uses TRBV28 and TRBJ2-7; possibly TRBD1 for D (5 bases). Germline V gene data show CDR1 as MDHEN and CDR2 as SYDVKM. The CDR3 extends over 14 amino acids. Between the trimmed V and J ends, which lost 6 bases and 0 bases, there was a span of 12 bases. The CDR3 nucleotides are TGTGCCAGCAGCACCCAGGGCCTCTCCTACGAGCAGTACTTC. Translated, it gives CASSTQGLSYEQYF. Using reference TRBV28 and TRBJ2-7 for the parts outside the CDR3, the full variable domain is DVKVTQSSRYLVKRTGEKVFLECVQDMDHENMFWYRQDPGLGLRLIYFSYDVKMKEKGDIPEGYSVSREKKERFSLILESASTNQTSMYLCASSTQGLSYEQYFGPGTRLTVT.

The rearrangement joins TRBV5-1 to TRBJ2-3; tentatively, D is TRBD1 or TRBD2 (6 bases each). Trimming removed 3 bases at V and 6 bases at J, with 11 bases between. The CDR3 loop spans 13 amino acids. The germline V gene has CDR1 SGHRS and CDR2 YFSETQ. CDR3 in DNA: TGCGCCAGCAGCTCCTGGGGGGCGGATACGCAGTATTTT. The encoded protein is CASSSWGADTQYF. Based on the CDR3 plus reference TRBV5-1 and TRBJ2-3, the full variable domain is KAGVTQTPRYLIKTRGQQVTLSCSPISGHRSVSWYQQTPGQGLQFLFEYFSETQRNKGNFPGRFSGRQFSNSRSEMNVSTLELGDSALYLCASSSWGADTQYFGPGTRLTVL.

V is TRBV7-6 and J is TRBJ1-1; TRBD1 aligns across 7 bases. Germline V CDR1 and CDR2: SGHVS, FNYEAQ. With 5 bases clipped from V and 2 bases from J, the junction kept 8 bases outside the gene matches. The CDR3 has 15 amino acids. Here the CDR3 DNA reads TGTGCCAGCAGCCTCGAGGGGGCGAGAAACACTGAAGCTTTCTTT. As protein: CASSLEGARNTEAFF.

CDR3 bases: TGTGCCAGCACCCCTGGGCAAGGGGTGTCCTATGGCTACACCTTC. This codes for CASTPGQGVSYGYTF. The rearrangement links TRBV5-6 to TRBJ1-2, with D possibly being TRBD1 (5 bases). This CDR3 is built from 15 residues. Deletions cut 6 bases from V and 4 bases from J, with 19 bases between. The V gene's germline CDR1 is SGHDT and CDR2 YYEEEE.

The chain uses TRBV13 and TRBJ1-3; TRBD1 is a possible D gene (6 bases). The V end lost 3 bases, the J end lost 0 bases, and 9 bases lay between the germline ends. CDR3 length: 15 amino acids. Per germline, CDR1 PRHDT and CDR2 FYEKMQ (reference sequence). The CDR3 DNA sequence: TGTGCCAGCAGCTTCCGGACAGACTCTGGAAACACCATATATTTT. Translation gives CASSFRTDSGNTIYF.

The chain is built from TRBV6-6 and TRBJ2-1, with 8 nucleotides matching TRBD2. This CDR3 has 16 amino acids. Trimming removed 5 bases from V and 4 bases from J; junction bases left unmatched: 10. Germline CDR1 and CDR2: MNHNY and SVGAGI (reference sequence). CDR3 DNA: TGTGCCAGCAGTCTACGAGCGGGAGAAGTGTACAATGAGCAGTTCTTC. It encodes CASSLRAGEVYNEQFF.

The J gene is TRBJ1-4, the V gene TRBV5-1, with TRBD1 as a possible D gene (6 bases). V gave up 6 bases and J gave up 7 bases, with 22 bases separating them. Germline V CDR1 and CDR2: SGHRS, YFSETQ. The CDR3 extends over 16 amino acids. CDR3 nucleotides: TGCGCCAGCACAACGGGACACTCTTCTCTCGGTGAAAAACTGTTTTTT. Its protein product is CASTTGHSSLGEKLFF.

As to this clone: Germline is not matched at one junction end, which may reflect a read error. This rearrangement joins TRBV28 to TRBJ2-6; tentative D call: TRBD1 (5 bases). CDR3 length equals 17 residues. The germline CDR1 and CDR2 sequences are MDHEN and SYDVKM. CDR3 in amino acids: CASSEGVYGSRANVLTF. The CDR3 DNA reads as TGTGCCAGCAGTGAAGGGGTGTACGGCTCTCGGGCCAACGTCCTGACTTTC.

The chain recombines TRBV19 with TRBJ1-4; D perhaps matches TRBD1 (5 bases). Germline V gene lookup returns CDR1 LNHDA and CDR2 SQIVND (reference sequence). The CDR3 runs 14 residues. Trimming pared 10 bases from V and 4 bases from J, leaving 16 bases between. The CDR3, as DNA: TGTGCCACTAATACAGGAAACATTAATGAAAAACTGTTTTTT. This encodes CATNTGNINEKLFF.